The rows below give T cell receptor beta chains drawn from one sample of a study of T cells in Graves' hyperthyroidism and ophthalmopathy. MiXCR, run by TCRdb on the multiplex PCR reads, gives a single entry per CDR3 protein. The sample yields a few hundred thousand distinct CDR3 sequences, 17% seen once. Sequenced sample: blood. The receptor set was obtained from a woman aged 18-30 years with Graves' ophthalmopathy. Each CDR3 is given with its conserved first and last residue. D genes are given only for firm matches. Clone size is shown for a subset of rows, as once, few, many or a class of expanded clone.

size: NA; V: TRBV19; D: NA; J: TRBJ1-2; CDR3: CASSIGTIYGYTF; DNA: TGTGCCAGTAGTATTGGTACAATCTATGGCTACACCTTC
size: NA; V: TRBV20-1; D: TRBD2; J: TRBJ2-1; CDR3: CSAKRTSGGYNEQFF; DNA: TGCAGTGCCAAGCGGACTAGCGGGGGATACAATGAGCAGTTCTTC
size: NA; V: TRBV29-1; D: NA; J: TRBJ1-2; CDR3: CSVGATDQANYGYTF; DNA: TGCAGCGTTGGTGCGACAGACCAAGCTAACTATGGCTACACCTTC
size: many; V: TRBV28; D: NA; J: TRBJ2-1; CDR3: CASTDGLAPNEQFF; DNA: TGTGCCAGCACCGACGGGCTAGCTCCCAATGAGCAGTTCTTC
size: NA; V: TRBV7-8; D: TRBD1; J: TRBJ1-4; CDR3: CASSSDRERNEKLFF; DNA: TGTGCCAGCAGCTCGGACAGGGAGAGAAATGAAAAACTGTTTTTT
size: many; V: TRBV27; D: TRBD1; J: TRBJ2-7; CDR3: CASSAGTGYEQYF; DNA: TGTGCCAGCAGTGCCGGGACAGGGTACGAGCAGTACTTC
size: NA; V: TRBV15; D: TRBD1; J: TRBJ2-7; CDR3: CATSSDRAAYEQYF; DNA: TGTGCCACCAGCAGTGACAGGGCCGCCTACGAGCAGTACTTC
size: NA; V: TRBV20-1; D: NA; J: TRBJ2-3; CDR3: CSASFPDTQYF; DNA: TGCAGTGCTAGTTTCCCAGATACGCAGTATTTT
size: NA; V: TRBV6-1; D: NA; J: TRBJ2-7; CDR3: CASTPSPYEQYF; DNA: TGTGCCAGCACTCCTAGCCCCTACGAGCAGTACTTC
size: NA; V: TRBV6-2/TRBV6-3; D: NA; J: TRBJ1-4; CDR3: CASSDGYNEKLFF; DNA: TGTGCCAGCAGTGACGGCTATAATGAAAAACTGTTTTTT
size: NA; V: TRBV4-2; D: NA; J: TRBJ1-1; CDR3: CASSHPAGGRNTEAFF; DNA: TGTGCCAGCAGCCACCCGGCGGGGGGAAGGAATACTGAAGCTTTCTTT
size: many; V: TRBV5-1; D: TRBD1; J: TRBJ2-2; CDR3: CASSPRQGSNTGELFF; DNA: TGTGCCAGCAGCCCTCGACAGGGTAGTAACACCGGGGAGCTGTTTTTT
size: many; V: TRBV15; D: TRBD2; J: TRBJ2-7; CDR3: CATAVTSGSTYEQYF; DNA: TGTGCCACCGCAGTTACTAGCGGGAGTACCTACGAGCAGTACTTC
size: many; V: TRBV7-3; D: TRBD2; J: TRBJ2-1; CDR3: CASSLAGAAYNEQFF; DNA: TGTGCCAGCAGCTTAGCGGGAGCCGCTTACAATGAGCAGTTCTTC
size: once; V: TRBV25-1; D: NA; J: TRBJ2-1; CDR3: CASMGTEGDYNEQFF; DNA: TGTGCCAGCATGGGTACTGAAGGGGACTACAATGAGCAGTTCTTC
size: NA; V: TRBV6-1; D: NA; J: TRBJ2-6; CDR3: CASSYKGTFESSGANVLTF; DNA: TGTGCCAGCAGTTATAAGGGGACTTTTGAAAGCTCTGGGGCCAACGTCCTGACTTTC
size: many; V: TRBV12-3/TRBV12-4; D: TRBD2; J: TRBJ2-1; CDR3: CASSLEGGRVIWNEQFF; DNA: TGTGCCAGCAGTTTAGAGGGAGGGCGGGTGATTTGGAATGAGCAGTTCTTC
size: many; V: TRBV10-2; D: TRBD2; J: TRBJ2-5; CDR3: CASSVGEGYQETQYF; DNA: TGCGCCAGCAGTGTGGGGGAGGGGTACCAAGAGACCCAGTACTTC
size: many; V: TRBV28; D: NA; J: TRBJ1-2; CDR3: CASSTQVNYGYTF; DNA: TGTGCCAGCAGCACCCAGGTTAACTATGGCTACACCTTC
size: many; V: TRBV7-9; D: NA; J: TRBJ2-5; CDR3: CASSSVERETQYF; DNA: TGTGCCAGCAGCTCCGTTGAGAGGGAGACCCAGTACTTC
size: many; V: TRBV28; D: TRBD2; J: TRBJ2-7; CDR3: CATARLAGAWEQYF; DNA: TGTGCCACCGCTCGACTAGCGGGAGCATGGGAGCAGTACTTC
size: NA; V: TRBV5-6; D: NA; J: TRBJ2-3; CDR3: CASSPVLGTDTQYF; DNA: TGTGCCAGCAGCCCCGTACTGGGGACAGATACGCAGTATTTT
size: many; V: TRBV4-3; D: TRBD2; J: TRBJ2-3; CDR3: CASSQAGTSGTDTQYF; DNA: TGCGCCAGCAGCCAAGCAGGGACTAGCGGCACAGATACGCAGTATTTT
size: NA; V: TRBV5-1; D: NA; J: TRBJ2-5; CDR3: CASSSSLEETQYF; DNA: TGCGCCAGCAGCTCATCACTGGAAGAGACCCAGTACTTC
size: many; V: TRBV2; D: TRBD1; J: TRBJ2-1; CDR3: CASQDRGAYNEQFF; DNA: TGTGCCAGCCAGGACAGGGGGGCATACAATGAGCAGTTCTTC
size: many; V: TRBV7-6; D: NA; J: TRBJ2-7; CDR3: CASSLSRYSYEQYF; DNA: TGTGCCAGCAGCCTATCGAGATACTCCTACGAGCAGTACTTC
size: many; V: TRBV12-5; D: NA; J: TRBJ1-1; CDR3: CASGLVLGAGVMNTEAFF; DNA: TGTGCTAGTGGTTTGGTACTGGGGGCAGGGGTCATGAACACTGAAGCTTTCTTT
size: few; V: TRBV5-1; D: NA; J: TRBJ2-7; CDR3: CASSPLASSYEQYF; DNA: TGCGCCAGCAGCCCTCTAGCCTCCTCCTACGAGCAGTACTTC
size: NA; V: TRBV9; D: TRBD2; J: TRBJ2-5; CDR3: CASSVDGLAGGDFQETQYF; DNA: TGTGCCAGCAGCGTAGACGGACTAGCGGGAGGGGACTTCCAAGAGACCCAGTACTTC